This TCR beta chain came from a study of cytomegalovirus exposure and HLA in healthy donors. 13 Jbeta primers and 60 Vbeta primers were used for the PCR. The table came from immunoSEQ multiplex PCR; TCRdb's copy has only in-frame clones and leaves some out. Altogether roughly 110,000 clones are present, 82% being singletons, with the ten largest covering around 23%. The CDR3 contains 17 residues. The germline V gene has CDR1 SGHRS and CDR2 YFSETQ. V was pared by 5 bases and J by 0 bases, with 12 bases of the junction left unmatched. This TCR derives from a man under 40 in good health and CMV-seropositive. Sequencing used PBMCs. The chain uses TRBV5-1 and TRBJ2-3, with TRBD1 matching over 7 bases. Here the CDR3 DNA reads TGCGCCAGCAGGAAACCGGGACAGACGTGGAGCACAGATACGCAGTATTTT. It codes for CASRKPGQTWSTDTQYF.